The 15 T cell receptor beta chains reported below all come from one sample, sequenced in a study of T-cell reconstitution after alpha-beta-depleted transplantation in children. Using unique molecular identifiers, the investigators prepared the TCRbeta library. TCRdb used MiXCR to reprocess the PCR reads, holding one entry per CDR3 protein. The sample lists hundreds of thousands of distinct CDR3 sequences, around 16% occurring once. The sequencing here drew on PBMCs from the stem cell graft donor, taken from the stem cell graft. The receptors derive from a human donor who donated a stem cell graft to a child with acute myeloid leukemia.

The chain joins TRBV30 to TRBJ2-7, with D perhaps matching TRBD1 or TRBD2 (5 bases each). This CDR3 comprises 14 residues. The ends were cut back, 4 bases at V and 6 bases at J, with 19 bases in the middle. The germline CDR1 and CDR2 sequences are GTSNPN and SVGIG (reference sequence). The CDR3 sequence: CAWTPLGTAGEQYF. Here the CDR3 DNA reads TGTGCCTGGACCCCCCTTGGGACCGCGGGCGAGCAGTACTTC.

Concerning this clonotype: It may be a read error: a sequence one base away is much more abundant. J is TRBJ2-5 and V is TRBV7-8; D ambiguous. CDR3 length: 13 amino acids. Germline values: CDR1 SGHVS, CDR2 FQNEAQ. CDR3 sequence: CASSLIDIETQCF. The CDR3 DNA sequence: TGTGCCAGCAGCCTAATAGATATCGAGACCCAGTGCTTC.

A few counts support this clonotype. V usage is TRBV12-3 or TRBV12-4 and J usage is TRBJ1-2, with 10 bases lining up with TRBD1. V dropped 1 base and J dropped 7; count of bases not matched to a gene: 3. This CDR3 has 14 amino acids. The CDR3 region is CASSLGQGAFGYTF. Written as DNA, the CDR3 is TGTGCCAGCAGTTTAGGACAGGGGGCGTTTGGCTACACCTTC.

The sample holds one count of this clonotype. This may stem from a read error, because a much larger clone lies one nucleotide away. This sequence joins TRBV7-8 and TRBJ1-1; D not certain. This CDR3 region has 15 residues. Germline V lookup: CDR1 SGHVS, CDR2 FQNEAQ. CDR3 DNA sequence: TGTGCCAGCAGCCCCCGCCGCGGAGCCCACACTGAAGCTCTCTTT. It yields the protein CASSPRRGAHTEALF.

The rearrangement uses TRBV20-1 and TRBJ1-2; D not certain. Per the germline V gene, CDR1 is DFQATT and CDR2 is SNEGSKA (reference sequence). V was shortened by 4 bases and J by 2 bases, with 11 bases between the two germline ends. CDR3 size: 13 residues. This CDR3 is CSATPDANYGYTF. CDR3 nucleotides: TGCAGTGCTACCCCCGACGCAAACTATGGCTACACCTTC.

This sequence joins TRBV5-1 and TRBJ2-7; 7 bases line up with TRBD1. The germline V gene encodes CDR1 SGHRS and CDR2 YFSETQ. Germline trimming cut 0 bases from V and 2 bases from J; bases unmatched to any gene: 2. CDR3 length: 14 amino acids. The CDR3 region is CASSLDRGPYEQYF. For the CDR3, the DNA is TGCGCCAGCAGCTTGGACAGGGGCCCCTACGAGCAGTACTTC.

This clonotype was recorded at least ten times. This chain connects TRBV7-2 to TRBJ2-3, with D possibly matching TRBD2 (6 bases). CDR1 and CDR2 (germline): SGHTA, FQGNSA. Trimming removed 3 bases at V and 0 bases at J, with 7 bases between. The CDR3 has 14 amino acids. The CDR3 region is CASSFGTSTDTQYF. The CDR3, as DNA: TGTGCCAGCAGCTTTGGGACTAGCACAGATACGCAGTATTTT.

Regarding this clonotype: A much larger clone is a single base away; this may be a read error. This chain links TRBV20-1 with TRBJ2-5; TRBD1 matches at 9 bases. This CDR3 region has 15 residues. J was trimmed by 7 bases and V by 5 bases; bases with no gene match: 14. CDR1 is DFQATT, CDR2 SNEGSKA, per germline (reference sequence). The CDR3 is CSAHRDRDVGVTQYF. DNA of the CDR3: TGCAGTGCTCACCGGGACAGGGACGTCGGTGTGACCCAGTACTTC.

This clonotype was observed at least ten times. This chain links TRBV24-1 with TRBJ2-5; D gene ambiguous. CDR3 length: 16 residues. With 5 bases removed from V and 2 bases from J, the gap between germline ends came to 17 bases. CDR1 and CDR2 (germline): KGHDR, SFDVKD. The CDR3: CATSGLTGPKQETQYF. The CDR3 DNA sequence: TGTGCCACCAGTGGTCTGACCGGGCCCAAGCAAGAGACCCAGTACTTC.

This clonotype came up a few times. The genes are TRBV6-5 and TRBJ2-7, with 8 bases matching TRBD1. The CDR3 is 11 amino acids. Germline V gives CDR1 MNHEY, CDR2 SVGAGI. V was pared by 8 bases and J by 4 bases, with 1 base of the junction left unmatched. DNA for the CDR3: TGTGCCAGCGGACAGGGTTACGAGCAGTACGTC. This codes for CASGQGYEQYV.

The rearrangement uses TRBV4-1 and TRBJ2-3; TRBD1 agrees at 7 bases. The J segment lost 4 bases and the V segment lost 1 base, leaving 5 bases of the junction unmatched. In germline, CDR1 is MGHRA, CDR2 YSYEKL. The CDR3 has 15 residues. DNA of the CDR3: TGCGCCAGCAGCCAAGCAAGAGGGGGCGCAGATACGCAGTATTTT. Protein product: CASSQARGGADTQYF.

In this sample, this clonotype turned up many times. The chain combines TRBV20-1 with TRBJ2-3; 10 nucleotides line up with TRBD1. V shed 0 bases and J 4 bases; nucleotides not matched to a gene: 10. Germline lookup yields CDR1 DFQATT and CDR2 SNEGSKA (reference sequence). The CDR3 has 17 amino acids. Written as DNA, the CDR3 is TGCAGTGCTAGAGATTGGGGAGGGGACAGGGGCCCAGATACGCAGTATTTT. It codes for CSARDWGGDRGPDTQYF.

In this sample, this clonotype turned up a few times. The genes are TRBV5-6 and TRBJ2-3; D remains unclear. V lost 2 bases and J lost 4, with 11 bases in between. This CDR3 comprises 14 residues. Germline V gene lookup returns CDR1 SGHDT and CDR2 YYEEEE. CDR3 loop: CASSLVEVADTQYF. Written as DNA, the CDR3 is TGTGCCAGCAGCTTAGTAGAGGTGGCAGATACGCAGTATTTT.

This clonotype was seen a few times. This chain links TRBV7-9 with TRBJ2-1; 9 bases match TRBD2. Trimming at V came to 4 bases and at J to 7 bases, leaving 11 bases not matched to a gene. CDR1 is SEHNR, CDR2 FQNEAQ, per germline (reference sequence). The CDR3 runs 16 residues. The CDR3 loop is CASSSPMRGGENEQFF. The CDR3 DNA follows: TGTGCCAGCAGCTCCCCGATGCGGGGGGGCGAAAATGAGCAGTTCTTC. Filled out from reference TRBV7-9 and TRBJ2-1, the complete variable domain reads DTGVSQNPRHKITKRGQNVTFRCDPISEHNRLYWYRQTLGQGPEFLTYFQNEAQLEKSRLLSDRFSAERPKGSFSTLEIQRTEQGDSAMYLCASSSPMRGGENEQFFGPGTRLTVL.

In DNA form, the CDR3 reads TGTGCCAGCAGCTCAGGACTTATGAACACTGAAGCTTTCTTT. This codes for CASSSGLMNTEAFF. The chain employs TRBV7-2 and TRBJ1-1, with D hard to call. Trimming shortened V by 4 bases and J by 0 bases, and 9 bases separated the two germline ends. The CDR3 is 14 amino acids. In germline, CDR1 is SGHTA, CDR2 FQGNSA.